These 5 T cell receptor beta chains were all obtained from the same sample, sequenced in a study of T cell responses to AZD1222 COVID-19 vaccine. The method was immunoSEQ multiplex PCR; TCRdb's version includes in-frame clones alone and lacks a portion of them. The data hold 180,000 or so clones, with about 90% observed a single time. Specimen: peripheral blood, collected 28 days after the second dose of the MenACWY control vaccine. These receptors came from an adult who received the MenACWY meningococcal vaccine as a control.

The rearrangement joins TRBV4-3 to TRBJ1-3; D gene ambiguous. The CDR3 sequence is 16 residues long. V was shortened by 1 base and J by 2 bases, with 12 bases between the two germline ends. Germline lookup yields CDR1 LGHNA and CDR2 YSLEER. This CDR3 reads CASSQGTTPAGNTIYF. In DNA form, the CDR3 reads TGCGCCAGCAGCCAAGGAACGACACCGGCTGGAAACACCATATATTTT.

The V call is TRBV24-1, the J call TRBJ2-1; 10 bases line up with TRBD2. Losses at the gene ends were 1 base for V and 3 bases for J; bases not matched to a gene: 5. Germline V gene sequence: CDR1 KGHDR, CDR2 SFDVKD. The CDR3 runs 17 residues. CDR3 sequence (DNA): TGTGCCACCAGTGATTTTCAGCGGGAGGGTCACTACAATGAGCAGTTCTTC. It is translated as CATSDFQREGHYNEQFF.

The genes are TRBV28 and TRBJ1-2, with TRBD1 matching over 8 bases. CDR1 and CDR2 (germline): MDHEN, SYDVKM. The V and J ends lost 10 bases and 0 bases, in that order; junction bases with no gene match: 22. This CDR3 has 19 residues. For the CDR3, the DNA is TGTGCCACCAACTCCATCTCCGGGTCAGGGGGCGCAGCTAACTATGGCTACACCTTC. It translates to CATNSISGSGGAANYGYTF.

The chain has TRBV27 and TRBJ2-2; D is unresolved. CDR1 is MNHEY, CDR2 SMNVEV, per germline (reference sequence). The length of the CDR3 is 12 residues. V was clipped by 7 bases and J by 5 bases, with 8 bases between them. Written as DNA, the CDR3 is TGTGCCAGCAAGGCCGGAACCGGGGAGCTGTTTTTT. As protein: CASKAGTGELFF.

This chain joins TRBV24-1 and TRBJ1-2; D gene uncertain. This CDR3 is built from 14 residues. Looked up from germline, CDR1 is KGHDR and CDR2 is SFDVKD. Trimming took off 0 bases at V and 4 bases at J, with 8 bases between the two ends. The chain's CDR3 is CATSDLRRAYGYTF. Here the CDR3 DNA reads TGTGCCACCAGTGATTTGCGGAGGGCCTATGGCTACACCTTC.